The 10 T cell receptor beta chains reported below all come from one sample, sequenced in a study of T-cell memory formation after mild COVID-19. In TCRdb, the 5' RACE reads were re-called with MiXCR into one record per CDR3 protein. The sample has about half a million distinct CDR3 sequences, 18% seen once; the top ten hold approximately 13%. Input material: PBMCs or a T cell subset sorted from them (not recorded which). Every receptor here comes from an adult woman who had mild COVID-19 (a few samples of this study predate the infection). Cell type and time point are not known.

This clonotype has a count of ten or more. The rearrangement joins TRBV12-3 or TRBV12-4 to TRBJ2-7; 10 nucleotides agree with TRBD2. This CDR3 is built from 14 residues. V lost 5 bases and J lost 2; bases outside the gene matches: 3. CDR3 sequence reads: CASSTLAGAYEQYF. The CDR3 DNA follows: TGTGCCAGCAGTACGCTAGCGGGAGCCTACGAGCAGTACTTC.

CDR3 sequence reads: CASRPTGRTNTGELFF. The CDR3, as DNA: TGCGCCAGCAGACCCACAGGACGTACGAACACCGGGGAGCTGTTTTTT. The chain uses TRBV4-1 and TRBJ2-2, with D possibly TRBD1 on 5 matching bases. The CDR3 has 16 amino acids. Per germline, CDR1 MGHRA and CDR2 YSYEKL. Trimming cost V 6 bases and J 0 bases, with 14 bases left between them.

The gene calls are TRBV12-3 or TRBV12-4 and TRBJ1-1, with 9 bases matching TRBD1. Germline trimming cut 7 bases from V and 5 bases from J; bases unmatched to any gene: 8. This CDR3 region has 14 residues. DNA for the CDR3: TGTGCCAGCAACCCGGGACAGGGTCGGACTGAAGCTTTCTTT. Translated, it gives CASNPGQGRTEAFF.

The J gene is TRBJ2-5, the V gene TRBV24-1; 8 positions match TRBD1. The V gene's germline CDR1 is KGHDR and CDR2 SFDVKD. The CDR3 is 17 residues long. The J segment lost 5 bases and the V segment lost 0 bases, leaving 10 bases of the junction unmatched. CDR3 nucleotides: TGTGCCACCAGTGATTTGTCGCCAGGGGGCTTTAGGGAGACCCAGTACTTC. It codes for CATSDLSPGGFRETQYF.

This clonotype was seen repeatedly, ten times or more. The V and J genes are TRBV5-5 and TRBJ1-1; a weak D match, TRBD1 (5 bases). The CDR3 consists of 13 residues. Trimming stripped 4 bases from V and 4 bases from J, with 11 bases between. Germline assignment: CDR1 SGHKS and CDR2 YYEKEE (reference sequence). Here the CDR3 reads CASSGDFFTEAFF. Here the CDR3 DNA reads TGTGCCAGCAGCGGGGACTTCTTCACTGAAGCTTTCTTT. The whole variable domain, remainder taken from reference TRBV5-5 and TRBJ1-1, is DAGVTQSPTHLIKTRGQQVTLRCSPISGHKSVSWYQQVLGQGPQFIFQYYEKEERGRGNFPDRFSARQFPNYSSELNVNALLLGDSALYLCASSGDFFTEAFFGQGTRLTVV.

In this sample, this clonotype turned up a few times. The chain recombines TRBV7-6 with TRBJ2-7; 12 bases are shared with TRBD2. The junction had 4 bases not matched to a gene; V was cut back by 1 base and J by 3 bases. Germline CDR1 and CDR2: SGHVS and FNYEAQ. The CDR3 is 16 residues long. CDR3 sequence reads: CASSLVTSGSLYEQYF. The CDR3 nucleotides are TGTGCCAGCAGCTTAGTGACTAGCGGGAGTCTCTACGAGCAGTACTTC.

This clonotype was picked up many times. The CDR3 coding sequence is TGCGCCAGCAGCCAAGGTGAGGGGGCCGTCGATGAGCAGTTCTTC. Encoded protein: CASSQGEGAVDEQFF. The V call is TRBV4-1, the J call TRBJ2-1; 7 bases match TRBD1. From germline, CDR1 is MGHRA and CDR2 YSYEKL. The CDR3 is 15 amino acids. With V trimmed by 1 base and J by 8 bases, 8 bases remained unmatched.

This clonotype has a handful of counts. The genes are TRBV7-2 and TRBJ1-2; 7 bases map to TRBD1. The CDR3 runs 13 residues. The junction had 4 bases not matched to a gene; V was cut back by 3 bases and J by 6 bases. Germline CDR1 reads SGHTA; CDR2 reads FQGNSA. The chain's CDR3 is CASSFTGDHGYTF. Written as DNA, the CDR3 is TGTGCCAGCAGCTTTACAGGGGATCATGGCTACACCTTC.

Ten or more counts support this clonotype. CDR3 amino acids: CASSPGTVGYEQYF. In DNA, the CDR3 is TGTGCCAGCAGTCCCGGGACAGTCGGTTACGAGCAGTACTTC. This chain uses TRBV4-2 with TRBJ2-7; 7 positions agree with TRBD1. The V segment lost 6 bases and the J segment 4 bases; nucleotides outside the gene matches: 9. The germline V gene encodes CDR1 LGHNA and CDR2 YNFKEQ. CDR3 size: 14 residues.

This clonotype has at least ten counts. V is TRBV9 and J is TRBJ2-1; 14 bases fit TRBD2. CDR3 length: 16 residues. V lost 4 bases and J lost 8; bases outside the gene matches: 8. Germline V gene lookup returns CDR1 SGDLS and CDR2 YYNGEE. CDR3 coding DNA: TGTGCCAGCAGCCTACACCCGGGACTAGCGGGGGATGAGCAGTTCTTC. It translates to CASSLHPGLAGDEQFF.